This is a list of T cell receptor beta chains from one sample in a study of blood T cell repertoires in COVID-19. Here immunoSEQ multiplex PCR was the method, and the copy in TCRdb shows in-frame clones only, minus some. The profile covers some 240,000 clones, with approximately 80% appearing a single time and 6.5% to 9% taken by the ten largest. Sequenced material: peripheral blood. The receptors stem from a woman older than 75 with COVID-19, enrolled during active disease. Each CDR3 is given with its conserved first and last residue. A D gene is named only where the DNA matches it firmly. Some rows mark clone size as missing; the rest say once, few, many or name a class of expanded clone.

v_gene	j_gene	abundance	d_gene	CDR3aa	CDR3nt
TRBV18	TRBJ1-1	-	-	CASSPSQGYGNTEAFF	TGTGCCAGCTCACCCTCACAGGGTTACGGGAACACTGAAGCTTTCTTT
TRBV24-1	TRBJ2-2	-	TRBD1	CATSDPGTGNTGELFF	TGTGCCACCAGTGATCCCGGGACAGGGAACACCGGGGAGCTGTTTTTT
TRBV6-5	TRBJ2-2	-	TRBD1	CASGTGSYGELVF	TGTGCCAGCGGGACAGGGAGCTACGGGGAGCTGGTTTTT
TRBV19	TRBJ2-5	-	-	CASSTGGAETQYF	TGTGCCAGTAGTACGGGTGGTGCGGAGACCCAGTACTTC
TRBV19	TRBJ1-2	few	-	CASVSPGTNYGYTF	TGTGCCAGTGTCAGCCCGGGGACTAACTATGGCTACACCTTC
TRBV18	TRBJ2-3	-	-	CASSPGGSTDTQYF	TGTGCCAGCTCACCAGGGGGGTCCACAGATACGCAGTATTTT
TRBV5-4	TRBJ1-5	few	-	CASSLAGGANQPQHF	TGTGCCAGCAGCTTGGCGGGGGGCGCGAATCAGCCCCAGCATTTT
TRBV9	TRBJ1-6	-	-	CASSVGSPRNSPLHF	TGTGCCAGCAGCGTAGGTTCACCGAGGAATTCACCCCTCCACTTT
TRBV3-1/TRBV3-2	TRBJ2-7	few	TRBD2	CASSPGLVYEQYF	TGTGCCAGCAGCCCCGGACTAGTCTACGAGCAGTACTTC
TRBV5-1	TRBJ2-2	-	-	CASSLGAGVPLSNTGELFF	TGCGCCAGCAGCTTGGGGGCAGGGGTCCCCCTTTCGAACACCGGGGAGCTGTTTTTT
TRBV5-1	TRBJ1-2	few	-	CASSFTGSDYGYTF	TGCGCCAGCAGCTTTACAGGGTCCGACTATGGCTACACCTTC
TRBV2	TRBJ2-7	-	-	CASSDLRSGDEQYF	TGTGCCAGCAGTGATCTGAGGAGCGGCGACGAGCAGTACTTC
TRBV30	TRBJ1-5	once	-	CAWSVGGPNQPQHF	TGTGCCTGGAGTGTGGGGGGACCTAATCAGCCCCAGCATTTT
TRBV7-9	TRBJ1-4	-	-	CASSFSRASNEKLFF	TGTGCCAGCAGCTTTAGCAGGGCGTCTAATGAAAAACTGTTTTTT
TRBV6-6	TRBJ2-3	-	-	CASSWRWGDSSQYF	TGTGCCAGCAGTTGGCGATGGGGGGACTCCTCGCAGTATTTT
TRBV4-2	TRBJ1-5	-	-	CASSQDLAFSNQPQHF	TGTGCCAGCAGCCAAGATCTGGCCTTTAGCAATCAGCCCCAGCATTTT
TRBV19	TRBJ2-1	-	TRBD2	CASTPSGSFNEQFF	TGTGCCAGTACTCCTAGCGGGAGTTTTAATGAGCAGTTCTTC
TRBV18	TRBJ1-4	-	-	CASSQRQTTNEKLFF	TGTGCCAGCTCACAAAGACAAACAACTAATGAAAAACTGTTTTTT
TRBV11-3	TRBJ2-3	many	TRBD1	CASSRDRSTDTQYF	TGTGCCAGCAGCCGGGACAGAAGCACAGATACGCAGTATTTT
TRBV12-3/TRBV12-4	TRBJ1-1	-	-	CASSLAGRTEAFF	TGTGCCAGCAGTTTAGCAGGGAGGACTGAAGCTTTCTTT
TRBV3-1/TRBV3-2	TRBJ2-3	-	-	CASSQPSTFLGDTQYF	TGTGCCAGCAGCCAACCGAGTACCTTCCTCGGGGATACGCAGTATTTT
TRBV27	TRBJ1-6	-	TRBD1	CASKTSDRVDSPLHF	TGTGCCAGCAAAACATCCGACAGGGTTGATTCACCCCTCCACTTT
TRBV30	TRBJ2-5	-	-	CAWSSGETQYF	TGTGCCTGGAGTTCGGGGGAGACCCAGTACTTC
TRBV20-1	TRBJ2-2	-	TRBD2	CSASSGGNTGELFF	TGCAGTGCTAGTAGCGGGGGGAACACCGGGGAGCTGTTTTTT
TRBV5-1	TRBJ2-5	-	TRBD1	CASSADRVETQYF	TGCGCCAGCAGCGCGGACAGGGTAGAGACCCAGTACTTC
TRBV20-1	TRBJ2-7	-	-	CSAEREEQYF	TGCAGTGCGGAGAGAGAAGAGCAGTACTTC
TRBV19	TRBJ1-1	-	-	CASSGPYSPNTEAFF	TGTGCCAGTAGTGGGCCCTACAGTCCGAACACTGAAGCTTTCTTT
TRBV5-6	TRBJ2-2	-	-	CATSGNTGELFF	TGTGCCACTTCGGGGAACACCGGGGAGCTGTTTTTT
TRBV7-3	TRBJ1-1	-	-	CASSSGAGGTEAFF	TGTGCCAGCAGCTCCGGCGCGGGCGGCACTGAAGCTTTCTTT
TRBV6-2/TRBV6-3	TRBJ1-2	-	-	CASSYSALGAGIYYGYTF	TGTGCCAGCAGTTACTCAGCTCTAGGAGCGGGGATATACTATGGCTACACCTTC
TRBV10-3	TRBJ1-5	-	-	CAIGGAGGGISNQPQHF	TGTGCCATCGGCGGGGCTGGGGGAGGGATAAGCAATCAGCCCCAGCATTTT
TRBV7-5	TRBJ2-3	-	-	CARTGGMMTDTQYF	TGTGCCAGAACGGGCGGGATGATGACAGATACGCAGTATTTT
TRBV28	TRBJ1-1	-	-	CASSLNWGRTEAFF	TGTGCCAGCAGTTTAAACTGGGGGCGAACTGAAGCTTTCTTT
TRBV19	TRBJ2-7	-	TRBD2	CASRSGRSNEQYF	TGTGCCAGTAGGAGCGGGAGGTCCAACGAGCAGTACTTC
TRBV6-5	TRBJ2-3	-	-	CASSLRGTTDTQYF	TGTGCCAGCAGTTTGAGGGGGACCACAGATACGCAGTATTTT
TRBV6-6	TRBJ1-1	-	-	CASSYEALNTEAFF	TGTGCCAGCAGTTACGAGGCCCTGAACACTGAAGCTTTCTTT
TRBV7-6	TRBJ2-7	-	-	CASSRGGRREQYF	TGTGCCAGCTCCCGAGGCGGCAGGAGGGAGCAGTACTTC
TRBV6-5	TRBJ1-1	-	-	CASSYSPLGNTEAFF	TGTGCCAGCAGTTACTCGCCCCTAGGGAACACTGAAGCTTTCTTT
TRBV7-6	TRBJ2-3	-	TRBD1	CASSLVGQGRKGDTQYF	TGTGCCAGCAGCTTAGTCGGACAGGGGAGGAAGGGAGATACGCAGTATTTT
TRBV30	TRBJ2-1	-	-	CAWSADTRRHNEQFF	TGTGCCTGGAGTGCTGACACCCGAAGGCACAATGAGCAGTTCTTC
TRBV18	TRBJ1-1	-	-	CASSGGSLGIMNTEAFF	TGTGCCAGCTCAGGGGGGAGCCTGGGGATTATGAACACTGAAGCTTTCTTT
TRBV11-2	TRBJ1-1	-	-	CASSQGRNTEAFF	TGTGCCAGCAGCCAGGGGAGGAACACTGAAGCTTTCTTT
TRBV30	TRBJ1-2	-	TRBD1	CAFCPGQVSNYGYTF	TGTGCCTTCTGCCCCGGACAGGTTTCTAACTATGGCTACACCTTC